This T cell receptor beta chain was documented in a study of tumor-infiltrating lymphocytes in primary liver carcinoma. As for the study in general: Tumors, staged T1-T3 N0M0, spanned roughly 4.2 to 11 cm. Findings and caveats of the study: Unsorted bulk sampling ruled out any CD4+ versus CD8+ repertoire comparison. The difference in top-250-clone fraction between tumors and blood was significant, favoring tumors (p = 0.039). Lower overlap was observed for tumor-adjacent and tumor-blood pairs relative to tumor region pairs.

Blood RNA originated from unsorted whole blood, with germline DNA additionally extracted. Making TCR beta cDNA involved around 500 ng total RNA and a constant-region primer. Researchers made the TCR beta libraries by running three nested multiplex PCR rounds with slightly modified ARM-PCR. PCR rounds one and two used TRBV1-TRBV30 forward primers with a C-beta reverse primer for 9 to 10 cycles each. TCRdb ran MiXCR on the multiplex PCR reads and lists one entry per CDR3 protein. The top ten hold 6% to 8.5% of the sample, which has about 210,000 distinct CDR3 sequences, approximately 64% seen once. As to this clonotype: Its antigen is unknown.

Looked up from germline, CDR1 is MNHNS and CDR2 is SASEGT. V was cut by 11 bases and J by 2 bases, with 17 bases left in between. The CDR3 runs 14 residues. Specimen: peripheral blood. The receptor was derived from a woman in her fifties or sixties with primary liver carcinoma and hepatitis B virus infection. The genes are TRBV6-1 and TRBJ2-3; D is perhaps TRBD1 or TRBD2 (5 bases each). CDR3 nucleotide sequence: TGTGCCGGTCTTCGTGGGGGTTCCACAGATACGCAGTATTTT. Translation: CAGLRGGSTDTQYF.